These 29 T cell receptor beta chains were all obtained from the same sample, sequenced in a study of Ad26.COV2.S vaccination and SARS-CoV-2 variants. Some clones are missing from TCRdb's copy, which holds only in-frame ones; the method was immunoSEQ multiplex PCR. The top ten clones hold 1.5% to 2% of a sample with about 400,000 clones, approximately 90% of them seen once. Noted treatment: about 20 received Ad26.COV2.S at low or high dose, single or two shots; 5 received placebo; per-sample allocation not given. It was on day 63 after the first vaccine or placebo injection that samples were taken. The sequences come from peripheral blood, collected in a trial of Ad26.COV2.S vaccine versus placebo. The receptors were gathered from a person between 18 and 65 years old who received the Ad26.COV2.S COVID-19 vaccine or a placebo.

V gene TRBV24-1 combines with J gene TRBJ2-1, with D perhaps TRBD1 (7 bases). V gave up 5 bases and J gave up 7 bases, with 20 bases separating them. Germline CDR1 is KGHDR and CDR2 is SFDVKD. The CDR3 has 16 amino acids. The CDR3 reads CATSAVTGRIRNEQFF. CDR3 sequence (DNA): TGTGCCACCAGTGCCGTGACAGGGAGGATCCGTAATGAGCAGTTCTTC.

The chain employs TRBV7-9 and TRBJ1-4, with D hard to call. The germline V gene encodes CDR1 SEHNR and CDR2 FQNEAQ (reference sequence). V lost 4 bases and J 2 bases, leaving 11 bases between the germline ends. The CDR3 totals 15 residues. For the CDR3, the DNA is TGTGCCAGCAGCTCAGCTCTTTCGACTAATGAAAAACTGTTTTTT. It yields the protein CASSSALSTNEKLFF.

The chain links TRBV15 to TRBJ2-3, with D unclear. In germline, CDR1 is LNHNV, CDR2 YYDKDF (reference sequence). The CDR3 is 13 residues long. V was shortened by 5 bases and J by 6 bases, with 12 bases between the two germline ends. CDR3 sequence reads: CATSVQSGDTQYF. As DNA, the CDR3 is TGTGCCACCAGCGTACAATCCGGCGATACGCAGTATTTT.

The J gene is TRBJ2-1, the V gene TRBV28; possibly TRBD2 for D (6 bases). Trimming shortened V by 3 bases and J by 7 bases, and 16 bases separated the two germline ends. CDR1 is MDHEN and CDR2 is SYDVKM in the germline V gene. CDR3 length equals 15 residues. CDR3 DNA sequence: TGTGCCAGCAGTTTCCGGGAGTGGGAGGTTAATGAGCAGTTCTTC. As protein: CASSFREWEVNEQFF.

The chain employs TRBV4-2 and TRBJ1-6, with D perhaps matching TRBD1 (5 bases). Germline V gene data show CDR1 as LGHNA and CDR2 as YNFKEQ. There are 17 residues in the CDR3. Trimming cost V 2 bases and J 5 bases, with 16 bases left between them. The CDR3 spells CASSQLTGTVDNSPLHF. CDR3 nucleotide sequence: TGTGCCAGCAGCCAATTGACTGGGACGGTTGATAATTCACCCCTCCACTTT.

This chain connects TRBV3-1 (or the pseudogene TRBV3-2) to TRBJ2-7; 9 bases are shared with TRBD2. V was pared by 1 base and J by 2 bases, with 9 bases of the junction left unmatched. The germline V gene has CDR1 LGHDT and CDR2 YNNKEL (reference sequence). This CDR3 is 17 amino acids long. The CDR3 protein is CASSQGIAGETPYEQYF. The DNA for the CDR3 is TGTGCCAGCAGCCAAGGGATAGCGGGAGAGACCCCCTACGAGCAGTACTTC.

This clone showed up just a few times. V and J are TRBV6-5 and TRBJ1-4; D is undetermined. Germline-derived CDR1 and CDR2 are MNHEY and SVGAGI. With 8 bases removed from V and 8 bases from J, the gap between germline ends came to 15 bases. CDR3 length: 13 residues. DNA of the CDR3: TGTGCCAGCGAGCGACTCCTGGGAGAAAAACTGTTTTTT. This translates into CASERLLGEKLFF.

The chain joins TRBV2 to TRBJ2-1; D may be TRBD1 (6 bases). Deletions cut 6 bases from V and 8 bases from J, with 17 bases between. CDR1 is SNHLY and CDR2 is FYNNEI in the germline V gene. This CDR3 has 14 residues. The CDR3 loop is CASRPGELGDEQFF. CDR3 DNA: TGTGCCAGCAGACCAGGGGAGCTAGGGGATGAGCAGTTCTTC.

A word on this clone: In the same sample, other DNA sequences code for this CDR3. The rearrangement joins TRBV18 to TRBJ2-1; D is uncertain. CDR3 length: 14 residues. Germline V CDR1 and CDR2: KGHSH, LQKENI. The V end was cut by 0 bases, the J end by 0 bases, with 3 bases between. In nucleotides, the CDR3 is TGTGCCAGCTCACCACCGGGCTCCTACAATGAGCAGTTCTTC. As protein: CASSPPGSYNEQFF.

The sample holds one count of this clone. This chain connects TRBV6-5 to TRBJ2-1; perhaps TRBD2 as D (5 bases). CDR1 and CDR2 from the germline V gene are MNHEY and SVGAGI. The germline V and J ends were trimmed by 10 bases and 6 bases, with 22 bases remaining between them. The CDR3 has 15 residues. As DNA, the CDR3 is TGTGCCACTAATCCGGCGACGGCCCGGGGCAATGAGCAGTTCTTC. As protein: CATNPATARGNEQFF.

The chain uses TRBV27 and TRBJ2-3; unclear D gene. There are 15 residues in the CDR3. Trimming took off 3 bases at V and 1 base at J, with 11 bases between the two ends. Germline-derived CDR1 and CDR2 are MNHEY and SMNVEV (reference sequence). The CDR3 sequence: CASSFEIGGTDTQYF. CDR3 coding DNA: TGTGCCAGCAGTTTCGAGATTGGGGGCACAGATACGCAGTATTTT.

The chain combines TRBV5-4 with TRBJ1-4; D gene uncertain. Germline V CDR1 and CDR2: SGHNT, YYREEE (reference sequence). This CDR3 contains 15 residues. V lost 3 bases and J lost 6, with 15 bases in between. For the CDR3, the DNA is TGTGCCAGCAGCTCGAGGACGGGAAGGGATGAAAAACTGTTTTTT. This encodes CASSSRTGRDEKLFF.

The gene calls are TRBV5-4 and TRBJ2-1, with D possibly matching TRBD1 (8 bases). The V end was cut by 4 bases, the J end by 5 bases, with 16 bases between. The CDR3 runs 15 residues. The germline gives CDR1 SGHNT, CDR2 YYREEE (reference sequence). The CDR3 loop reads CASSPGGGGDNEQFF. The DNA for the CDR3 is TGTGCCAGCAGCCCAGGGGGCGGGGGTGACAATGAGCAGTTCTTC.

The V gene is TRBV2, the J gene TRBJ2-7, with 7 bases fitting TRBD2. The CDR3 is made up of 14 amino acids. Per the germline V gene, CDR1 is SNHLY and CDR2 is FYNNEI. Germline trimming cut 8 bases from V and 0 bases from J; bases unmatched to any gene: 7. The CDR3 is CASYQRDLSYEQYF. Written as DNA, the CDR3 is TGTGCCAGCTATCAGCGGGACCTCTCCTACGAGCAGTACTTC.

J is TRBJ2-1 and V is TRBV11-3, with 9 nucleotides matching TRBD2. The germline V gene encodes CDR1 SGHNT and CDR2 YENEEA. There are 14 residues in the CDR3. Germline trimming cut 8 bases from V and 5 bases from J; bases unmatched to any gene: 7. This CDR3 is CASGVAGADNEQFF. In nucleotides, the CDR3 is TGTGCCAGCGGGGTAGCGGGAGCCGACAATGAGCAGTTCTTC.

This clone was recorded once. The chain uses TRBV7-8 and TRBJ1-2; 7 bases fit TRBD1. The CDR3 is made up of 14 amino acids. The germline CDR1 and CDR2 sequences are SGHVS and FQNEAQ. V was clipped by 5 bases and J by 4 bases; unmatched bases: 7. The CDR3: CASSTQGGSYGYTF. As DNA, the CDR3 is TGTGCCAGCAGCACGCAGGGGGGGAGCTATGGCTACACCTTC.

The CDR3, as DNA: TGCGCCAGCAGCTTGGCAGGGGGGACTAATGAAAAACTGTTTTTT. It specifies CASSLAGGTNEKLFF. The chain couples TRBV5-1 to TRBJ1-4, with 7 bases lining up with TRBD1. The CDR3 is 15 residues long. With 0 bases clipped from V and 2 bases from J, the junction kept 1 base outside the gene matches. CDR1 SGHRS and CDR2 YFSETQ come from the germline V gene.

The rearrangement joins TRBV2 to TRBJ2-2, with D tentatively TRBD1 (6 bases). V lost 4 bases, J lost 4 bases, and 10 bases lay in between. The CDR3 extends over 14 amino acids. From germline, CDR1 is SNHLY and CDR2 FYNNEI. CDR3 in amino acids: CASSGTEITGELFF. The CDR3, as DNA: TGTGCCAGCAGTGGGACAGAGATCACCGGGGAGCTGTTTTTT.

The chain employs TRBV5-1 and TRBJ2-1, with 9 nucleotides matching TRBD2. The CDR3 sequence is 16 residues long. The V gene's germline CDR1 is SGHRS and CDR2 YFSETQ. The V gene end was trimmed by 3 bases and the J gene end by 6 bases; junction bases not matched to a gene: 10. The CDR3 here is CASSSRGGVRTNEQFF. The DNA for the CDR3 is TGCGCCAGCAGCTCCCGCGGGGGGGTGCGGACCAATGAGCAGTTCTTC.

The chain is built from TRBV3-1 (or the pseudogene TRBV3-2) and TRBJ2-1; the match to TRBD2 covers 8 bases. Germline V lookup: CDR1 LGHDT, CDR2 YNNKEL (reference sequence). Germline trimming cut 5 bases from V and 13 bases from J; bases unmatched to any gene: 4. This CDR3 has 11 amino acids. The CDR3: CASSVAGGQFF. CDR3 sequence (DNA): TGTGCCAGCAGCGTGGCGGGAGGTCAGTTCTTC.

Here the CDR3 DNA reads TGTGCCAGCAGTGGGACAGTCCGGAACACTGAAGCTTTCTTT. It yields the protein CASSGTVRNTEAFF. The gene calls are TRBV28 and TRBJ1-1, with 7 bases matching TRBD1. CDR3 length: 14 amino acids. Germline V gene sequence: CDR1 MDHEN, CDR2 SYDVKM. Trimming cost V 5 bases and J 1 base; bases outside gene matches: 4. Full variable domain (outside the CDR3, taken from reference TRBV28 and TRBJ1-1): DVKVTQSSRYLVKRTGEKVFLECVQDMDHENMFWYRQDPGLGLRLIYFSYDVKMKEKGDIPEGYSVSREKKERFSLILESASTNQTSMYLCASSGTVRNTEAFFGQGTRLTVV.

The chain combines TRBV6-6 with TRBJ2-5, with D possibly called TRBD1 or TRBD2 (5 bases each). V was clipped by 2 bases and J by 1 base, with 11 bases between them. This CDR3 contains 15 residues. Germline values: CDR1 MNHNY, CDR2 SVGAGI (reference sequence). Here the CDR3 DNA reads TGTGCCAGCAGTTACGGTGGGACCCGCCAAGAGACCCAGTACTTC. Its protein is CASSYGGTRQETQYF.

V usage is TRBV11-3 and J usage is TRBJ2-4, with D perhaps matching TRBD2 (5 bases). Germline-derived CDR1 and CDR2 are SGHNT and YENEEA. The CDR3 runs to 16 residues. With 5 bases removed from V and 2 bases from J, the gap between germline ends came to 16 bases. CDR3 amino acids: CASSHRDPTTKNIQYF. The CDR3 DNA follows: TGTGCCAGCAGCCACCGGGATCCTACGACCAAAAACATTCAGTACTTC.

In DNA form, the CDR3 reads TGTGCCAGCAAGGAGGGGGTTCGGGACTATGGCTACACCTTC. Translating it yields CASKEGVRDYGYTF. The chain links TRBV28 to TRBJ1-2; D is possibly TRBD1 (6 bases). The CDR3 sequence is 14 residues long. Germline values: CDR1 MDHEN, CDR2 SYDVKM. V shed 7 bases and J shed 3 bases, with 15 bases lying between them.

The V and J genes are TRBV28 and TRBJ2-6; TRBD2 is a possible D gene (5 bases). CDR1 is MDHEN and CDR2 is SYDVKM in the germline V gene. Trimming removed 3 bases at V and 8 bases at J, with 8 bases between. The CDR3 runs 13 residues. CDR3 nucleotide sequence: TGTGCCAGCAGTTTCAGAGGGCCCAACGTCCTGACTTTC. Translated, it gives CASSFRGPNVLTF.

The chain has TRBV12-3 or TRBV12-4 and TRBJ1-1; D not certain. Deletions cut 6 bases from V and 0 bases from J, with 5 bases between. This CDR3 region has 12 residues. As DNA, the CDR3 is TGTGCCAGCAGAACACTGAACACTGAAGCTTTCTTT. Its translation is CASRTLNTEAFF.

The J gene is TRBJ2-1, the V gene TRBV5-1; 7 bases fit TRBD2. CDR3 length: 16 residues. Germline V gene data show CDR1 as SGHRS and CDR2 as YFSETQ. Unmatched junction bases numbered 9, after V lost 0 bases and J lost 6 bases. The CDR3 region has the DNA TGCGCCAGCAGCTTGGAGTTGCGGGAGTACCCCAATGAGCAGTTCTTC. Amino acids: CASSLELREYPNEQFF.

The rearrangement uses TRBV11-2 and TRBJ2-5; D gene uncertain. The CDR3 is 13 residues long. Trimming stripped 2 bases from V and 0 bases from J, with 4 bases between. The V gene's germline CDR1 is SGHAT and CDR2 FQNNGV. The CDR3 sequence: CASSLRYQETQYF. The CDR3 coding sequence is TGTGCCAGCAGCTTAAGGTACCAAGAGACCCAGTACTTC.

The chain is built from TRBV30 and TRBJ1-1; D gene uncertain. The CDR3 has 12 amino acids. Per the germline V gene, CDR1 is GTSNPN and CDR2 is SVGIG (reference sequence). Trimming removed 7 bases from V and 0 bases from J, with 9 bases in between. CDR3 loop: CASGRLNTEAFF. In DNA, the CDR3 is TGTGCCTCCGGACGCCTGAACACTGAAGCTTTCTTT.